These T cell receptor beta chains were read from a single sample in a study of cytomegalovirus exposure and HLA in healthy donors. Generated by immunoSEQ multiplex PCR, the TCRdb table keeps only in-frame clones and is missing some. The data show over 100,000 clones, approximately 79% seen once. Sequenced sample: PBMCs. All receptors derive from a man aged 60 to 75 in good health and CMV-seropositive. The conserved cysteine and the conserved F or W are not part of the CDR3 here. The order of the fields is V gene, CDR3 length, J gene, CDR3 protein.

TRBV5-1	14	TRBJ2-3	ASSPAGGQVRDTQY
TRBV7-3	12	TRBJ2-2	ASSLRPGTGELF
TRBV19	13	TRBJ2-1	ASSRLAETYNEQF
TRBV10-2	13	TRBJ2-3	ASSYGTGGSDTQY
TRBV19	12	TRBJ1-5	ASTSGQGNQPQH
TRBV6-6	11	TRBJ1-5	ASRRGYNQPQH
TRBV4-3	14	TRBJ2-7	ASSPTSGGLSYEQY
TRBV7-9	12	TRBJ1-2	ASRGGGTVSGYT
TRBV6-4	15	TRBJ2-1	ASSEQRGAGSYNEQF
TRBV6-6	14	TRBJ2-3	ASSYQLAGGLDTQY
TRBV10-1	13	TRBJ2-6	ASSPTASGANVLT
TRBV5-1	13	TRBJ2-5	ASRERLAGIETQY
TRBV15	12	TRBJ1-5	ATSRAGGPQSQH
TRBV7-2	12	TRBJ2-7	ASSFPGQFQVQY
TRBV6-5	13	TRBJ2-5	ASSPLSPGVREQY
TRBV11-2	16	TRBJ2-1	ASSLGARRQGADNEQF
TRBV5-1	13	TRBJ2-5	ASSRGTSGKETQY
TRBV7-9	9	TRBJ1-4	ASSFTGELF
TRBV30	10	TRBJ1-5	AWGGNNQPQH
TRBV6-5	11	TRBJ1-6	ASSDGIRLPLH
TRBV18	16	TRBJ2-3	ASPSTPGLAGSTDTQY
TRBV5-4	14	TRBJ2-1	ASSLWTGTTNNEQF
TRBV28	13	TRBJ1-5	ASSLKSGSNQPQH
TRBV19	12	TRBJ1-6	ASSKGQGHSPLH
TRBV9	13	TRBJ2-2	ASSVVSGGAGELF
TRBV5-6	13	TRBJ1-3	ASSLTIGQTDTIY
TRBV2	13	TRBJ2-6	ASKQDRSGANVLT
TRBV30	10	TRBJ1-2	AWSGGGPGYT
TRBV6-5	11	TRBJ2-7	ASRTEGPYEQY
TRBV6-6	11	TRBJ1-1	ASSYGGITEAF
TRBV14	11	.	ASSQTRGDEQY
TRBV9	14	TRBJ2-3	ASSVALPGYTDTQY
TRBV5-4	14	TRBJ1-1	ASSPPHRGLGTEAF
TRBV5-1	14	.	ASSLDSGGSSYEQY
TRBV7-8	12	.	ASSLDGVPYEQY
TRBV19	14	TRBJ2-1	ASSTRQGSSYNEQF
TRBV10-3	17	TRBJ1-1	AISDLSYRGSPDGAEAF
TRBV7-8	17	TRBJ2-3	ASSLGGVGTSGVPDTQY
TRBV25-1	11	TRBJ1-2	ASSEYFSYGYT
TRBV7-9	11	TRBJ1-4	ASSPGSYEKLF
TRBV4-3	13	TRBJ1-1	ASRHLGGTNTEAF
TRBV5-1	12	TRBJ2-1	ASSLGAGANEQF
TRBV4-1	13	TRBJ2-5	ASSLSAGQQETQY
TRBV4-3	11	TRBJ1-3	ASSPGTGNTIY
TRBV7-2	12	TRBJ1-2	ASSLSYSHYGYT
TRBV7-9	12	TRBJ2-5	ASSLVRGQETQY
TRBV7-6	11	TRBJ1-2	ASSSRQGGGYT
TRBV19	12	TRBJ2-2	ASSIRANTGELF
TRBV19	12	.	ASSPLRDSYEQY
TRBV21-1	14	TRBJ2-1	ASSRDGRGLLDEQF
TRBV10-1	16	TRBJ2-1	ASEGRQGAINVYNEQF
TRBV11-2	9	TRBJ1-2	ATDRGAGYT
TRBV6-5	11	TRBJ2-1	ASRLQGYNEQF